The rows below give T cell receptor beta chains drawn from one sample of a study of blood T cell repertoires in COVID-19. Profiling relied on immunoSEQ multiplex PCR, and the TCRdb table lists in-frame clones only, not all of them. The table shows under 150,000 clones, with roughly nine tenths occurring only once. Sample: peripheral blood. The receptors come from a man aged 50 to 60 with active COVID-19. The CDR3 runs from the conserved cysteine through the conserved F or W. D genes are given only for firm matches. Expanded clones are given a class, and other clones once, few, many or no size at all.

.,TRBV5-4,TRBJ2-1,13,.,CASGHQGGNEQFF,TGTGCCAGCGGGCACCAGGGGGGCAATGAGCAGTTCTTC
.,TRBV6-5,TRBJ1-1,13,.,CASTGHRNTEAFF,TGTGCCAGCACGGGACACCGGAACACTGAAGCTTTCTTT
.,TRBV2,TRBJ1-1,14,.,CASRARGGNTEAFF,TGTGCCAGCAGGGCCCGGGGGGGGAACACTGAAGCTTTCTTT
.,TRBV27,TRBJ1-1,12,.,CASSSTAGEAFF,TGTGCCAGCAGTTCGACAGCGGGGGAAGCTTTCTTT
TRBD1,TRBV14,TRBJ2-5,15,once,CASSHWDRGGETQYF,TGTGCCAGCAGCCACTGGGACAGGGGTGGGGAGACCCAGTACTTC
TRBD1,TRBV20-1,TRBJ2-1,15,.,CSASTGGSSYNEQFF,TGCAGTGCTAGTACAGGGGGAAGCTCCTACAATGAGCAGTTCTTC
.,TRBV9,TRBJ1-2,13,.,CASSAQGYYGYTF,TGTGCCAGCAGCGCCCAGGGATACTATGGCTACACCTTC
.,TRBV15,TRBJ1-3,15,.,CATSSPRAGLNTIYF,TGTGCCACCAGCAGCCCTCGGGCGGGTTTGAACACCATATATTTT
TRBD2,TRBV5-4,TRBJ2-2,16,.,CASSQERGGLTGELFF,TGTGCCAGCAGCCAAGAGCGGGGGGGCCTCACCGGGGAGCTGTTTTTT
TRBD2,TRBV10-2,TRBJ2-1,16,once,CASSEWSSGRNNEQFF,TGCGCCAGCAGTGAGTGGAGTAGCGGGAGGAATAATGAGCAGTTCTTC
.,TRBV9,TRBJ1-3,15,.,CASSVTGGSGNTIYF,TGTGCCAGCAGCGTAACGGGGGGTTCTGGAAACACCATATATTTT
.,TRBV6-5,TRBJ1-5,14,.,CATSTVYSNQPQHF,TGTGCCACCTCGACAGTATATAGCAATCAGCCCCAGCATTTT
.,TRBV4-1,TRBJ1-4,14,once,CASSQGVTNEKLFF,TGCGCCAGCAGCCAAGGAGTTACTAATGAAAAACTGTTTTTT
.,TRBV5-6,TRBJ1-2,17,.,CASSPRSAVEGTLGYTF,TGTGCCAGCAGCCCCCGTTCGGCGGTCGAGGGTACGTTGGGCTACACCTTC
.,TRBV7-9,TRBJ1-3,15,.,CASSHDRGPGNTIYF,TGTGCCAGCAGCCACGATCGGGGTCCTGGAAACACCATATATTTT
TRBD2,TRBV11-3,TRBJ2-2,17,few,CASSTGGGRPDTGELFF,TGTGCCAGCAGCACGGGGGGCGGGAGGCCGGATACCGGGGAGCTGTTTTTT
.,TRBV5-1,TRBJ1-1,16,.,CASSLGGARMNTEAFF,TGCGCCAGCAGCTTGGGGGGCGCACGGATGAACACTGAAGCTTTCTTT
.,TRBV28,TRBJ1-5,13,.,CASRHTSVQPQHF,TGTGCCAGCAGACACACATCCGTTCAGCCCCAGCATTTT
.,TRBV3-1/TRBV3-2,TRBJ2-6,16,once,CASSIPPGAGANVLTF,TGTGCCAGCAGCATCCCACCCGGGGCTGGGGCCAACGTCCTGACTTTC
TRBD2,TRBV5-6,TRBJ2-5,16,.,CASSFGLAGAGETQYF,TGTGCCAGCAGCTTTGGACTAGCGGGAGCAGGAGAGACCCAGTACTTC
.,TRBV7-9,TRBJ1-2,15,.,CASSWLEGGPYGYTF,TGTGCCAGCAGCTGGCTGGAGGGGGGGCCCTATGGCTACACCTTC
TRBD1,TRBV5-4,TRBJ2-7,14,.,CASSWGQGYREQYF,TGTGCCAGCAGCTGGGGACAGGGGTACCGCGAGCAGTACTTC
.,TRBV4-1,TRBJ1-5,17,.,CASSQDGRGYSNQPQHF,TGCGCCAGCAGCCAAGATGGCAGGGGATATAGCAATCAGCCCCAGCATTTT
TRBD2,TRBV7-9,TRBJ2-3,16,.,CASSLKLAGSTDTQYF,TGTGCCAGCAGCCTTAAACTAGCGGGGTCCACAGATACGCAGTATTTT
.,TRBV9,TRBJ1-4,15,.,CASSVDTGQNEKLFF,TGTGCCAGCAGCGTAGATACAGGGCAGAATGAAAAACTGTTTTTT
TRBD1,TRBV24-1,TRBJ2-3,15,once,CATSVTTGVTDTQYF,TGTGCCACCAGTGTAACGACAGGGGTGACAGATACGCAGTATTTT
TRBD1,TRBV27,TRBJ2-2,15,.,CASSFDRGNTGELFF,TGTGCCAGCAGTTTCGACAGGGGTAACACCGGGGAGCTGTTTTTT
.,TRBV10-3,TRBJ1-4,12,.,CAISVGGNELFF,TGTGCCATCAGTGTCGGAGGGAACGAACTGTTTTTT
TRBD2,TRBV29-1,TRBJ2-1,16,once,CSVEEGGLAGVSEQFF,TGCAGCGTTGAAGAGGGGGGGCTAGCGGGAGTAAGTGAGCAGTTCTTC
TRBD1,TRBV29-1,TRBJ2-3,14,.,CSVDYRGNTDTQYF,TGCAGCGTAGATTACAGGGGAAACACAGATACGCAGTATTTT
.,TRBV18,TRBJ1-5,15,.,CASSPPGTANQPQHF,TGTGCCAGCTCACCACCGGGCACCGCTAATCAGCCCCAGCATTTT
TRBD1,TRBV7-9,TRBJ1-1,15,.,CASSLRQGGNTEAFF,TGTGCCAGCAGCCTTAGACAGGGTGGGAACACTGAAGCTTTCTTT
.,TRBV24-1,TRBJ2-2,16,.,CATSDWDFANTGELFF,TGTGCCACCAGTGACTGGGACTTCGCGAACACCGGGGAGCTGTTTTTT
.,TRBV6-5,TRBJ1-3,13,.,CASISGLGNTIYF,TGTGCCAGCATATCCGGACTTGGAAACACCATATATTTT
.,TRBV25-1,TRBJ1-1,15,.,CASSTGTHMNTEAFF,TGTGCCAGCAGTACCGGGACACATATGAACACTGAAGCTTTCTTT
.,TRBV3-1/TRBV3-2,TRBJ1-1,11,once,CASGGDTEAFF,TGTGCCAGCGGGGGGGACACTGAAGCTTTCTTT
.,TRBV19,TRBJ2-2,15,.,CASSVQHYFTGELFF,TGTGCCAGTAGTGTTCAGCACTATTTCACCGGGGAGCTGTTTTTT
.,TRBV9,TRBJ1-2,13,.,CASSPTEVGGYTF,TGTGCCAGCAGCCCAACGGAGGTCGGTGGCTACACCTTC
TRBD1,TRBV13,TRBJ1-2,14,.,CASSSIQGNYGYTF,TGTGCCAGCAGCTCAATACAGGGGAACTATGGCTACACCTTC
TRBD1,TRBV10-2,TRBJ2-1,15,once,CATSPIRGRHNEQFF,TGCGCCACTTCCCCGATTAGGGGGCGGCACAATGAGCAGTTCTTC
.,TRBV28,TRBJ1-6,14,.,CASTSAFLGSPLHF,TGTGCCAGCACCTCGGCCTTTCTGGGCTCACCCCTCCACTTT
TRBD1,TRBV15,TRBJ2-3,16,.,CATSSPGQGAFDTQYF,TGTGCCACCAGCAGCCCCGGACAGGGGGCTTTTGATACGCAGTATTTT
TRBD1,TRBV6-6,TRBJ2-7,14,.,CASSYGDRAYEQYF,TGTGCCAGCAGTTACGGGGACAGGGCCTACGAGCAGTACTTC
.,TRBV19,TRBJ2-3,12,once,CASSRAEYTQYF,TGTGCCAGCTCGAGGGCCGAGTATACGCAGTATTTT
TRBD1,TRBV27,TRBJ2-1,16,.,CASSLNPGTGAYEQFF,TGTGCCAGCAGCTTAAACCCCGGGACAGGGGCATACGAGCAGTTCTTC
.,TRBV20-1,TRBJ1-2,15,.,CSASIPRGQRYGYTF,TGCAGTGCTAGTATTCCCCGGGGACAACGCTATGGCTACACCTTC
.,TRBV15,TRBJ1-2,13,.,CATSRQGDYGYTF,TGTGCCACCAGCAGACAAGGAGACTATGGCTACACCTTC
TRBD1,TRBV7-8,TRBJ2-7,15,.,CASSYQRGQGDEQYF,TGTGCCAGCAGCTATCAGAGAGGACAGGGGGACGAGCAGTACTTC
.,TRBV21-1,TRBJ1-2,12,.,CASSTTGGDYTF,TGTGCCAGCAGCACGACAGGGGGCGACTACACCTTC
.,TRBV11-3,TRBJ2-1,13,.,CASSLVTNNEQFF,TGTGCCAGCAGCTTAGTTACTAACAATGAGCAGTTCTTC
.,TRBV3-1/TRBV3-2,TRBJ1-2,22,.,CASSQDIPLDRDINIYLYGYTF,TGTGCCAGCAGCCAAGATATTCCCCTCGACAGAGATATAAACATATACCTTTATGGCTACACCTTC
.,TRBV6-5,TRBJ1-1,13,.,CASSPQGYTEAFF,TGTGCCAGCAGCCCACAGGGATACACTGAAGCTTTCTTT
.,TRBV27,TRBJ2-5,15,.,CASISGLGGQETQYF,TGTGCCAGCATATCGGGACTGGGGGGTCAAGAGACCCAGTACTTC